These 18 T cell receptor beta chains were all obtained from the same sample, sequenced in a study of OX40 agonist ivuxolimab in advanced cancers. Measured with immunoSEQ multiplex PCR; TCRdb has only the in-frame clones, and not every one. The repertoire holds about 81,000 clones, with roughly four fifths as singletons. The source was CD4+ or CD8+ T cells sorted from blood, collected in a trial of the OX40 agonist ivuxolimab. Receptors originate from an adult with an advanced solid tumor such as melanoma, head and neck, liver or kidney cancer.

This clone has a handful of counts. This chain joins TRBV2 and TRBJ2-5; weak D call: TRBD1 (5 bases). Germline-derived CDR1 and CDR2 are SNHLY and FYNNEI. The CDR3 is made up of 13 amino acids. V was cut by 1 base and J by 3 bases, with 6 bases left in between. The CDR3 is CASSEGTKETQYF. The CDR3 nucleotides read TGTGCCAGCAGTGAAGGGACAAAAGAGACCCAGTACTTC.

The V call is TRBV11-2, the J call TRBJ2-5; 12 nucleotides agree with TRBD2. CDR1 and CDR2 (germline): SGHAT, FQNNGV. The CDR3 contains 16 residues. J gave up 4 bases and V 5 bases, and 8 bases lay outside the gene matches. CDR3 amino acids: CASSPDRLAGAETQYF. CDR3 nucleotide sequence: TGTGCCAGCAGCCCCGACCGACTAGCGGGAGCAGAGACCCAGTACTTC.

The chain uses TRBV20-1 and TRBJ2-7, with 8 bases aligning to TRBD2. With 5 bases clipped from V and 7 bases from J, the junction kept 4 bases outside the gene matches. The CDR3 sequence is 11 residues long. Germline V CDR1 and CDR2: DFQATT, SNEGSKA (reference sequence). CDR3 DNA: TGCAGTGCTCGGGAGGGCGGGGAGCAGTACTTC. This encodes CSAREGGEQYF.

The V gene is TRBV5-6, the J gene TRBJ2-7; D remains ambiguous. The length of the CDR3 is 13 residues. Trimming left V 3 bases short and J 6 bases short, with 13 bases between. Germline V lookup: CDR1 SGHDT, CDR2 YYEEEE. The CDR3 is CASSSNLFGEQYV. As DNA, the CDR3 is TGTGCCAGCAGCTCCAACCTCTTTGGCGAGCAGTACGTC.

The chain couples TRBV5-4 to TRBJ2-1, with 9 nucleotides matching TRBD2. Germline values: CDR1 SGHNT, CDR2 YYREEE (reference sequence). CDR3 length: 15 residues. The V segment lost 4 bases and the J segment 4 bases; nucleotides outside the gene matches: 6. The CDR3: CASSAGGPGYNEQFF. The DNA of the CDR3 is TGTGCCAGCAGCGCGGGGGGGCCAGGTTACAATGAGCAGTTCTTC.

The chain carries TRBV7-9 and TRBJ1-2; D remains unclear. Germline-derived CDR1 and CDR2 are SEHNR and FQNEAQ (reference sequence). This CDR3 has 16 amino acids. V was shortened by 5 bases and J by 3 bases, with 19 bases between the two germline ends. The CDR3 DNA reads TGTGCCAGCAGCCCGCCCATGGGCCTCCGTGACTATGGCTACACCTTC. Translating it yields CASSPPMGLRDYGYTF.

J is TRBJ1-2 and V is TRBV27; 8 nucleotides match TRBD1. CDR3 length: 15 residues. The junction had 9 bases not matched to a gene; V was cut back by 4 bases and J by 5 bases. Germline V gives CDR1 MNHEY, CDR2 SMNVEV (reference sequence). The CDR3 coding sequence is TGTGCCAGCAGTTCTTACAGGGGGGATGCATATGGCTACACCTTC. The encoded protein is CASSSYRGDAYGYTF.

The chain uses TRBV30 and TRBJ2-1; 8 bases map to TRBD2. The germline gives CDR1 GTSNPN, CDR2 SVGIG (reference sequence). The V segment lost 3 bases and the J segment 10 bases; nucleotides outside the gene matches: 5. This CDR3 contains 12 residues. CDR3: CAWRGLGSEQFF. For the CDR3, the DNA is TGTGCCTGGAGGGGACTAGGGAGCGAGCAGTTCTTC.

The table lists this clone with a count of one. CDR3 residues: CASSPRGGLTYNEQFF. The CDR3 coding sequence is TGTGCCAGCAGCCCACGGGGGGGGCTTACATACAATGAGCAGTTCTTC. The chain couples TRBV5-5 to TRBJ2-1; 8 nucleotides match TRBD2. The CDR3 sequence is 16 residues long. With 4 bases clipped from V and 4 bases from J, the junction kept 10 bases outside the gene matches. The V gene's germline CDR1 is SGHKS and CDR2 YYEKEE (reference sequence).

V usage is TRBV27 and J usage is TRBJ2-1; TRBD1 aligns across 8 bases. The germline CDR1 and CDR2 sequences are MNHEY and SMNVEV (reference sequence). CDR3 size: 16 residues. J lost 5 bases, V lost 2 bases, and 8 bases had no gene match. The CDR3 here is CASSLNRQGKNNEQFF. The DNA for the CDR3 is TGTGCCAGCAGTTTAAACCGACAGGGGAAAAACAATGAGCAGTTCTTC.

The gene calls are TRBV7-9 and TRBJ1-3, with 8 nucleotides matching TRBD1. V gave up 5 bases and J gave up 4 bases; unmatched junction bases: 10. The CDR3 runs to 16 residues. Germline CDR1 reads SEHNR; CDR2 reads FQNEAQ (reference sequence). The CDR3 spells CASSPMTGDLGNTIYF. CDR3 coding DNA: TGTGCCAGCAGCCCTATGACAGGGGATCTAGGAAACACCATATATTTT. Filled out from reference TRBV7-9 and TRBJ1-3, the complete variable domain reads DTGVSQNPRHKITKRGQNVTFRCDPISEHNRLYWYRQTLGQGPEFLTYFQNEAQLEKSRLLSDRFSAERPKGSFSTLEIQRTEQGDSAMYLCASSPMTGDLGNTIYFGEGSWLTVV.

The chain uses TRBV27 and TRBJ2-7, with no clear D. CDR3 size: 15 residues. Deletions cut 2 bases from V and 3 bases from J, with 14 bases between. Germline V gene lookup returns CDR1 MNHEY and CDR2 SMNVEV (reference sequence). CDR3 protein: CASSLVPGMVYEQYF. The CDR3 coding sequence is TGTGCCAGCAGTTTAGTCCCAGGAATGGTCTACGAGCAGTACTTC.

This chain links TRBV21-1 with TRBJ2-3; the table gives TRBD2 as D, unverified against the DNA. TRBV21-1 is recorded as a pseudogene. The CDR3 length is 15 residues. This CDR3 reads CASSIAEGGTDTQYF. The CDR3 bases are TGTGCCAGCAGCATCGCTGAGGGTGGCACAGATACGCAGTATTTT.

In nucleotides, the CDR3 is TGTGCCAGCAGCGTAGGGACAGTCGCAAGGGAGACCCAGTACTTC. Translated, it gives CASSVGTVARETQYF. The chain has TRBV9 and TRBJ2-5; D might be TRBD1 (6 bases). Germline lookup yields CDR1 SGDLS and CDR2 YYNGEE. CDR3 length: 15 residues. The ends were cut back, 0 bases at V and 5 bases at J, with 14 bases in the middle.

This clone showed up just a few times. This chain uses TRBV27 with TRBJ1-4, with D perhaps TRBD1 (6 bases). Germline-derived CDR1 and CDR2 are MNHEY and SMNVEV (reference sequence). CDR3 length: 14 residues. Trimming removed 4 bases from V and 7 bases from J, with 13 bases in between. The CDR3 reads CASSSQGLGEKLFF. The CDR3 DNA is TGTGCCAGCAGTTCACAGGGTCTCGGTGAAAAACTGTTTTTT.

The rearrangement uses TRBV13 and TRBJ2-7; TRBD1 matches 8 bases. Germline CDR1 and CDR2: PRHDT and FYEKMQ (reference sequence). Trimming cost V 5 bases and J 3 bases; bases outside gene matches: 6. The CDR3 consists of 14 residues. Here the CDR3 reads CASSPRQGIYEQYF. CDR3 coding DNA: TGTGCCAGCAGCCCCAGACAGGGGATCTACGAGCAGTACTTC.

The count of this clone is one. The chain joins TRBV28 to TRBJ2-5, with no clear D. CDR1 is MDHEN and CDR2 is SYDVKM in the germline V gene. V lost 3 bases and J lost 0, with 8 bases in between. This CDR3 spans 14 amino acids. The chain's CDR3 is CASSFPEYQETQYF. The CDR3 DNA reads as TGTGCCAGCAGTTTTCCGGAGTACCAAGAGACCCAGTACTTC.

The rearrangement joins TRBV29-1 to TRBJ2-1, with 10 positions matching TRBD2. This CDR3 region has 16 residues. J gave up 2 bases and V 0 bases, and 4 bases lay outside the gene matches. Germline V gives CDR1 SQVTM, CDR2 ANQGSEA. As DNA, the CDR3 is TGCAGCGTTGAAGACGATCTAGCGGGGGCCTACAATGAGCAGTTCTTC. Amino acids: CSVEDDLAGAYNEQFF.